Shown below are 4 T cell receptor beta chains from a single sample sequenced in a study of regulatory T cells in long-lasting Graves disease. As for time point: newly diagnosed GD, antithyroid drugs for less than 3 months. Isolated PBMC RNA provided the starting material for the TCR library. Construction of TCR beta libraries relied on iRepertoire HTBI primers and on Arm-PCR targeting CDR3 regions. One entry per CDR3 protein results from TCRdb running MiXCR on the multiplex PCR reads. This sample has 450,000 to 600,000 distinct CDR3 sequences, with roughly 16% found just once. These data also formed part of another study, on T cells in Graves' hyperthyroidism and ophthalmopathy.

This specimen consisted of peripheral blood mononuclear cells (PBMCs), obtained at new diagnosis, from a patient treated with antithyroid drugs. The receptors derive from a man aged 35-49 years with Graves disease.

The chain joins TRBV5-1 to TRBJ2-2; a weak D match, TRBD2 (6 bases). Trimming removed 7 bases at V and 5 bases at J, with 12 bases between. Germline V gene lookup returns CDR1 SGHRS and CDR2 YFSETQ. The CDR3 totals 13 residues. As DNA, the CDR3 is TGCGCCAGCGCGATTGCGGGAACCGGGGAGCTGTTTTTT. Translation: CASAIAGTGELFF.

Concerning this clonotype itself: Possible read error: a much larger clone is one base away. The rearrangement uses TRBV28 and TRBJ2-7; D gene unclear. The CDR3 runs 14 residues. V lost 7 bases and J lost 2, with 15 bases in between. Looked up from germline, CDR1 is MDHEN and CDR2 is SYDVKM. As DNA, the CDR3 is TGTGCCAGCACCGACGTGAGGTGTACCTACGAGCAGTACTTC. As protein: CASTDVRCTYEQYF.

This clonotype has only a few counts. A junction end diverges from the germline sequence, so it may reflect a read error. The chain links TRBV6-1 to TRBJ2-7, with TRBD2 matching 12 bases. Germline V gives CDR1 MNHNS, CDR2 SASEGT. The CDR3 loop spans 14 amino acids. The CDR3 region has the DNA TGTGCCAGCAGTCGGACTAGCGGGGCCTACGGGCAGTACTTC. Protein sequence: CASSRTSGAYGQYF.

The J gene is TRBJ2-2, the V gene TRBV6-2 or TRBV6-3; D remains unclear. Between the trimmed V and J ends, which lost 6 bases and 4 bases, there was a span of 9 bases. In germline, CDR1 is MNHEY, CDR2 SVGEGT. CDR3 length equals 13 residues. The CDR3 sequence: CASREGITGELFF. CDR3 bases: TGTGCCAGCAGGGAAGGGATCACCGGGGAGCTGTTTTTT.